Below are 7 T cell receptor beta chains sequenced from a single sample in a study of T cell repertoires in cytomegalovirus infection. One entry per CDR3 protein results from TCRdb running MiXCR on the reads. The profile shows approximately 500,000 distinct CDR3 sequences, 16% of them singletons. The sequenced material came from CD8+ T cells from PBMCs. The source is a human donor in good health (CMV status not recorded). Some clones in this sample may be carry-over from other donors' samples.

V is TRBV5-1 and J is TRBJ1-4, with D perhaps TRBD1 (5 bases). The CDR3 sequence is 16 residues long. V lost 3 bases and J 7 bases, leaving 19 bases between the germline ends. Germline V gene sequence: CDR1 SGHRS, CDR2 YFSETQ. This CDR3 reads CASSSPLETGGEKLFF. The CDR3 DNA reads as TGCGCCAGCAGCTCGCCTTTGGAGACCGGGGGTGAAAAACTGTTTTTT.

The rearrangement uses TRBV6-2 or TRBV6-3 and TRBJ2-1; possibly TRBD1 for D (6 bases). CDR3 length: 14 amino acids. Germline V gene sequence: CDR1 MNHEY, CDR2 SVGEGT. With 8 bases removed from V and 3 bases from J, the gap between germline ends came to 14 bases. CDR3 DNA sequence: TGTGCCAGCGACACGACAGGCCGCTACAATGAGCAGTTCTTC. This gives the protein CASDTTGRYNEQFF.

This clonotype was counted at least ten times. J is TRBJ2-7 and V is TRBV7-7; 7 bases match TRBD1. CDR3 length: 14 amino acids. Germline assignment: CDR1 SSHAT and CDR2 FNYEAQ (reference sequence). Trimming removed 5 bases from V and 0 bases from J; junction bases left unmatched: 4. DNA for the CDR3: TGTGCCAGCAGCCAAGACAGGGACTCCTACGAGCAGTACTTC. Translated: CASSQDRDSYEQYF.

This clonotype has ten or more counts. V and J are TRBV27 and TRBJ2-3; no firm D call. The CDR3 is 13 residues long. Germline V gene data show CDR1 as MNHEY and CDR2 as SMNVEV (reference sequence). V gave up 5 bases and J gave up 6 bases, with 12 bases separating them. CDR3: CASSPISLDTQYF. For the CDR3, the DNA is TGTGCCAGCAGTCCGATCTCGTTGGATACGCAGTATTTT.

This clonotype was seen repeatedly, ten times or more. J is TRBJ2-3 and V is TRBV7-8; 8 bases line up with TRBD1. Germline loops: CDR1 SGHVS, CDR2 FQNEAQ. The V and J ends lost 2 bases and 3 bases, in that order; junction bases with no gene match: 13. The CDR3 is made up of 18 amino acids. The CDR3 region is CASSLPSERQGWTDTQYF. CDR3 coding DNA: TGTGCCAGCAGCTTACCCTCGGAGCGACAGGGGTGGACAGATACGCAGTATTTT. The variable domain in full, completed from reference TRBV7-8 and TRBJ2-3, reads GAGVSQSPRYKVAKRGQDVALRCDPISGHVSLFWYQQALGQGPEFLTYFQNEAQLDKSGLPSDRFFAERPEGSVSTLKIQRTQQEDSAVYLCASSLPSERQGWTDTQYFGPGTRLTVL.

This clonotype was detected ten times or more. The rearrangement links TRBV7-2 to TRBJ2-1; 7 nucleotides align to TRBD2. The CDR3 extends over 19 amino acids. CDR1 and CDR2 (germline): SGHTA, FQGNSA. V shed 0 bases, J shed 0 bases, and the junction held 11 bases outside the gene matches. The CDR3 DNA sequence: TGTGCCAGCAGCTTAGCGCTCGGGGGGACCCCGACCTCCTACAATGAGCAGTTCTTC. Encoded protein: CASSLALGGTPTSYNEQFF.

Many counts were recorded for this clonotype. This chain joins TRBV12-3 or TRBV12-4 and TRBJ2-2, with a weak D call TRBD2 (5 bases). CDR3 length: 15 amino acids. Trimming took 7 bases from V and 7 from J, leaving 19 bases between them. CDR3 amino acids: CASKNSGEEGGELFF. The CDR3 DNA follows: TGTGCCAGCAAGAATTCCGGGGAAGAAGGCGGGGAGCTGTTTTTT.